Presented here are 24 T cell receptor beta chains from one specimen sequenced in a study of cytomegalovirus exposure and HLA in healthy donors. With 60 Vbeta and 13 Jbeta primers, the PCR was carried out. Some clones are missing from TCRdb's copy, which holds only in-frame ones; the method was immunoSEQ multiplex PCR. The sample carries 180,000 or so clones, about 75% recorded once. Sequenced: PBMCs. The receptors originated from a woman aged 40 to 50 in good health and CMV-seropositive.

The chain links TRBV5-5 to TRBJ1-5; possibly TRBD1 for D (5 bases). Looked up from germline, CDR1 is SGHKS and CDR2 is YYEKEE (reference sequence). The CDR3 has 15 residues. V was cut by 1 base and J by 7 bases, with 15 bases left in between. The chain's CDR3 is CASSLWAGRGQPQHF. CDR3 sequence (DNA): TGTGCCAGCAGCTTGTGGGCAGGGCGGGGACAGCCCCAGCATTTT.

The J gene is TRBJ2-7, the V gene TRBV10-2; perhaps TRBD1 as D (5 bases). Trimming pared 6 bases from V and 3 bases from J, leaving 12 bases between. There are 13 residues in the CDR3. CDR1 WSHSY and CDR2 SAAADI come from the germline V gene. In nucleotides, the CDR3 is TGCGCCAGCAGGGACACCAACGGCTACGAGCAGTACTTC. Its protein product is CASRDTNGYEQYF.

V gene TRBV25-1 combines with J gene TRBJ2-7; D is perhaps TRBD1 (7 bases). The CDR3 is 16 amino acids. Deletions cut 3 bases from V and 2 bases from J, with 17 bases between. Germline V gives CDR1 MGHDK, CDR2 SYGVNS. CDR3 bases: TGTGCCAGCAGTGATCATAGACAGGGAGGAACCTACGAGCAGTACTTC. It codes for CASSDHRQGGTYEQYF.

The J gene is TRBJ2-2, the V gene TRBV27; 8 nucleotides match TRBD1. The V gene end was trimmed by 6 bases and the J gene end by 6 bases; junction bases not matched to a gene: 3. This CDR3 is 13 amino acids long. Germline V gives CDR1 MNHEY, CDR2 SMNVEV (reference sequence). CDR3 loop: CASRYRGAGELFF. For the CDR3, the DNA is TGTGCCAGCAGGTACAGGGGGGCCGGGGAGCTGTTTTTT.

The rearrangement links TRBV28 to TRBJ2-7; TRBD2 aligns across 8 bases. With V trimmed by 6 bases and J by 2 bases, 12 bases remained unmatched. Germline CDR1 MDHEN, CDR2 SYDVKM. The CDR3 runs to 16 residues. The CDR3 nucleotides are TGTGCCAGCAGCTCCCGGCCTAGCGGGCCGCCCTACGAGCAGTACTTC. This translates into CASSSRPSGPPYEQYF.

CDR3 protein: CASSLAGLAGSEYF. In nucleotides, the CDR3 is TGTGCCAGCAGTTTAGCGGGGCTAGCGGGATCCGAATACTTC. The chain employs TRBV28 and TRBJ2-7; 9 nucleotides line up with TRBD2. Germline-derived CDR1 and CDR2 are MDHEN and SYDVKM. Trimming cost V 2 bases and J 13 bases; bases outside gene matches: 12. The CDR3 has 14 amino acids.

The chain combines TRBV28 with TRBJ1-2; 9 bases fit TRBD1. The ends lost 7 bases at V and 7 bases at J; junction bases unmatched: 13. The germline V gene encodes CDR1 MDHEN and CDR2 SYDVKM. The CDR3 spans 15 residues. The CDR3 is CASTRQGVVASGYTF. CDR3 DNA: TGTGCCAGCACCCGACAGGGGGTTGTCGCTAGTGGCTACACCTTC.

The chain is built from TRBV9 and TRBJ1-2; D is unresolved. The germline V gene encodes CDR1 SGDLS and CDR2 YYNGEE. V was shortened by 3 bases and J by 0 bases, with 9 bases between the two germline ends. This CDR3 is built from 14 residues. CDR3 region: CASSARSSNYGYTF. In nucleotides, the CDR3 is TGTGCCAGCAGCGCCAGGTCGTCTAACTATGGCTACACCTTC.

There are a few counts of this clone. The chain employs TRBV5-1 and TRBJ2-2, with 10 bases aligning to TRBD2. V dropped 4 bases and J dropped 5; count of bases not matched to a gene: 11. Germline values: CDR1 SGHRS, CDR2 YFSETQ. The CDR3 covers 17 residues. The CDR3 protein is CASSILAGESVTGELFF. The CDR3 DNA reads TGCGCCAGCAGCATCCTAGCGGGAGAGTCCGTTACCGGGGAGCTGTTTTTT.

The chain carries TRBV28 and TRBJ2-1, with 8 positions matching TRBD2. The V and J ends lost 8 bases and 1 base, in that order; junction bases with no gene match: 7. CDR3 size: 15 residues. Germline lookup yields CDR1 MDHEN and CDR2 SYDVKM. The CDR3 spells CASGPTSGSYNEQFF. CDR3 DNA sequence: TGTGCCAGCGGCCCAACTAGCGGATCCTACAATGAGCAGTTCTTC.

The rearrangement joins TRBV6-5 to TRBJ2-7; possibly TRBD2 for D (5 bases). Trimming stripped 6 bases from V and 1 base from J, with 13 bases between. CDR3 length equals 14 residues. CDR1 is MNHEY, CDR2 SVGAGI, per germline. CDR3 residues: CASSPGIFSYEQYF. In DNA, the CDR3 is TGTGCCAGCAGCCCCGGGATCTTTTCCTACGAGCAGTACTTC.

This chain uses TRBV7-8 with TRBJ2-7, with 9 bases that match TRBD2. Trimming removed 2 bases from V and 4 bases from J; junction bases left unmatched: 6. The length of the CDR3 is 15 residues. The germline CDR1 and CDR2 sequences are SGHVS and FQNEAQ. The CDR3 reads CASSLSSGIGYEQYF. CDR3 nucleotide sequence: TGTGCCAGCAGCTTATCTAGCGGGATTGGGTACGAGCAGTACTTC.

Regarding this clone: Sequence at one end of the junction differs from germline and may be a read error. The chain links TRBV7-2 to TRBJ1-1; weak D call: TRBD1 (6 bases). The CDR3 extends over 17 amino acids. CDR1 is SGHTA, CDR2 FQGNSA, per germline. The CDR3 here is CASSLDSRTAMNIEAFF. CDR3 nucleotides: TGTGCCAGCAGCTTAGATAGCCGGACAGCTATGAACATTGAAGCTTTCTTT.

V usage is TRBV5-6 and J usage is TRBJ2-3; D may be TRBD1 (5 bases). This CDR3 region has 17 residues. Germline V CDR1 and CDR2: SGHDT, YYEEEE. Trimming removed 4 bases at V and 4 bases at J, with 22 bases between. In DNA form, the CDR3 reads TGTGCCAGCAGCCGGGTGGGTCAGGGTCCTGAAGCAGATACGCAGTATTTT. Encoded protein: CASSRVGQGPEADTQYF.

The chain links TRBV5-4 to TRBJ2-7, with TRBD2 matching over 10 bases. The CDR3 runs 15 residues. The junction had 5 bases not matched to a gene; V was cut back by 4 bases and J by 1 base. Germline V gene lookup returns CDR1 SGHNT and CDR2 YYREEE (reference sequence). CDR3 residues: CASSNGLAASYEQYF. The CDR3 nucleotides are TGTGCCAGCAGCAATGGACTAGCGGCATCCTACGAGCAGTACTTC.

This clone was seen a single time. The chain recombines TRBV6-6 with TRBJ2-2, with D perhaps matching TRBD2 (7 bases). V shed 6 bases and J shed 3 bases, with 17 bases lying between them. The CDR3 contains 16 residues. Germline values: CDR1 MNHNY, CDR2 SVGAGI (reference sequence). As DNA, the CDR3 is TGTGCCAGCAGCCTGGTAGGGAGGGGGGACACCGGGGAGCTGTTTTTT. It codes for CASSLVGRGDTGELFF.

The chain couples TRBV19 to TRBJ2-5; D is perhaps TRBD2 (5 bases). The CDR3 sequence is 14 residues long. Germline V lookup: CDR1 LNHDA, CDR2 SQIVND (reference sequence). Between the trimmed V and J ends, which lost 1 base and 4 bases, there was a span of 10 bases. CDR3 sequence: CASSIGYSGETQYF. As DNA, the CDR3 is TGTGCCAGTAGTATAGGTTACAGCGGAGAGACCCAGTACTTC.

The rearrangement links TRBV5-4 to TRBJ2-3; 10 bases agree with TRBD2. CDR3 length: 15 amino acids. Germline lookup yields CDR1 SGHNT and CDR2 YYREEE (reference sequence). Trimming at V came to 2 bases and at J to 4 bases, leaving 4 bases not matched to a gene. This CDR3 is CASSFQAGGPDTQYF. DNA for the CDR3: TGTGCCAGCAGCTTTCAAGCGGGAGGGCCAGATACGCAGTATTTT.

The rearrangement links TRBV14 to TRBJ2-7, with D uncertain. This CDR3 region has 15 residues. The germline V and J ends were trimmed by 2 bases and 2 bases, with 13 bases remaining between them. From germline, CDR1 is SGHDN and CDR2 FVKESK. The CDR3 DNA reads as TGTGCCAGCAGCCAACTCATGGGCAGGACCTACGAGCAGTACTTC. Protein sequence: CASSQLMGRTYEQYF.

This rearrangement joins TRBV9 to TRBJ2-3; TRBD2 aligns across 7 bases. Germline trimming cut 4 bases from V and 4 bases from J; bases unmatched to any gene: 9. The CDR3 loop spans 15 amino acids. Germline V gives CDR1 SGDLS, CDR2 YYNGEE. The DNA for the CDR3 is TGTGCCAGCAGCTTCCGCGGGGGTCAAGCAGATACGCAGTATTTT. This gives the protein CASSFRGGQADTQYF.

The table lists this clone with a few counts. J is TRBJ2-7 and V is TRBV11-3; 11 positions agree with TRBD2. This CDR3 has 15 residues. Germline trimming cut 5 bases from V and 3 bases from J; bases unmatched to any gene: 6. The germline gives CDR1 SGHNT, CDR2 YENEEA. The CDR3 here is CASSPGLAGNYEQYF. CDR3 nucleotide sequence: TGTGCCAGCAGCCCTGGACTAGCGGGCAACTACGAGCAGTACTTC.

CDR3: CASSPPLASGNYEQYF. The CDR3 nucleotides are TGTGCCAGCAGCCCCCCCCTGGCTAGCGGGAACTACGAGCAGTACTTC. V and J are TRBV28 and TRBJ2-7, with 9 bases that match TRBD2. The CDR3 totals 16 residues. Germline V gene lookup returns CDR1 MDHEN and CDR2 SYDVKM. V shed 6 bases and J 3 bases; nucleotides not matched to a gene: 12.

This clone came up a few times. This chain joins TRBV5-5 and TRBJ2-1, with D perhaps TRBD1 (6 bases). V lost 1 base to trimming and J lost 1 base, with 9 bases between them. Germline loops: CDR1 SGHKS, CDR2 YYEKEE (reference sequence). The CDR3 runs 15 residues. The CDR3 nucleotides are TGTGCCAGCAGCTTGACAGGGAGATCCTACAATGAGCAGTTCTTC. Amino acid sequence: CASSLTGRSYNEQFF.

The chain has TRBV28 and TRBJ1-5; 9 bases fit TRBD1. The CDR3 sequence is 15 residues long. The germline V gene has CDR1 MDHEN and CDR2 SYDVKM. The J segment lost 3 bases and the V segment lost 7 bases, leaving 7 bases of the junction unmatched. This chain's CDR3 is CASTIGQGHNQPQHF. In DNA form, the CDR3 reads TGTGCCAGCACTATAGGACAGGGGCACAATCAGCCCCAGCATTTT.